This is a list of T cell receptor beta chains from one sample in a study of blood T cell repertoires in COVID-19. Method: immunoSEQ multiplex PCR; TCRdb's copy keeps in-frame clones and lacks some. The sample lists hundreds of thousands of clones, roughly 90% occurring once. Material: PBMCs or T cells enriched from blood (not recorded which). The receptors were sampled from a young woman who had recovered from COVID-19. Both conserved end residues are part of each CDR3. Each record gives: J gene, V gene, D gene, clone size, CDR3 protein, CDR3 DNA. A D gene is named only where the DNA matches it firmly. Clone size is stated in some rows and not others, as once, few, many or a class when expanded.

j_call: TRBJ2-2
v_call: TRBV18
d_call: TRBD2
clone_size: NA
cdr3_aa: CASSPMAGDVGELFF
cdr3_nt: TGTGCCAGCTCACCAATGGCGGGAGATGTCGGGGAGCTGTTTTTT

j_call: TRBJ2-1
v_call: TRBV5-6
d_call: TRBD1
clone_size: NA
cdr3_aa: CASSLAGGVQGANEQFF
cdr3_nt: TGTGCCAGCAGCTTGGCCGGCGGGGTACAGGGGGCGAATGAGCAGTTCTTC

j_call: TRBJ2-7
v_call: TRBV3-1/TRBV3-2
d_call: NA
clone_size: NA
cdr3_aa: CASSRRREGGQYF
cdr3_nt: TGTGCCAGCAGCCGGCGTCGGGAAGGCGGGCAGTACTTC

j_call: TRBJ1-2
v_call: TRBV6-1
d_call: NA
clone_size: NA
cdr3_aa: CASSEGLSRANYGYTF
cdr3_nt: TGTGCCAGCAGTGAAGGATTAAGTCGGGCTAACTATGGCTACACCTTC

j_call: TRBJ2-7
v_call: TRBV11-1
d_call: TRBD1
clone_size: NA
cdr3_aa: CASGTPGTGRYEQYF
cdr3_nt: TGTGCCAGCGGAACTCCCGGGACAGGGCGCTACGAGCAGTACTTC

j_call: TRBJ2-5
v_call: TRBV7-9
d_call: TRBD2
clone_size: once
cdr3_aa: CASSPQAGGLETQYF
cdr3_nt: TGTGCCAGCAGCCCTCAAGCGGGGGGGCTGGAGACCCAGTACTTC

j_call: TRBJ1-3
v_call: TRBV21-1
d_call: NA
clone_size: NA
cdr3_aa: CASSIYWTGLLLYPGNTIYF
cdr3_nt: TGTGCCAGCAGCATCTATTGGACAGGGTTACTCCTCTATCCTGGAAACACCATATATTTT

j_call: TRBJ2-1
v_call: TRBV19
d_call: NA
clone_size: few
cdr3_aa: CASGAEQFF
cdr3_nt: TGTGCCAGTGGGGCTGAGCAGTTCTTC

j_call: TRBJ2-7
v_call: TRBV4-2
d_call: TRBD2
clone_size: NA
cdr3_aa: CASSQDLGWLAGYEQYF
cdr3_nt: TGTGCCAGCAGCCAAGATCTGGGGTGGCTAGCGGGTTACGAGCAGTACTTC

j_call: TRBJ2-1
v_call: TRBV5-1
d_call: NA
clone_size: once
cdr3_aa: CASRDSNNEQFF
cdr3_nt: TGCGCCAGTCGGGACTCTAACAATGAGCAGTTCTTC

j_call: TRBJ2-7
v_call: TRBV19
d_call: TRBD1
clone_size: NA
cdr3_aa: CASSGQVSYEQYF
cdr3_nt: TGTGCCAGTAGTGGACAGGTCTCCTACGAGCAGTACTTC

j_call: TRBJ1-4
v_call: TRBV3-1/TRBV3-2
d_call: NA
clone_size: NA
cdr3_aa: CASSQYPTGILFF
cdr3_nt: TGTGCCAGCAGCCAGTACCCGACAGGTATACTGTTTTTT

j_call: TRBJ1-4
v_call: TRBV6-5
d_call: NA
clone_size: few
cdr3_aa: CASSIIGQSGKLFF
cdr3_nt: TGTGCCAGCAGTATAATAGGACAATCCGGAAAACTGTTTTTT

j_call: TRBJ1-2
v_call: TRBV27
d_call: NA
clone_size: NA
cdr3_aa: CASSLEEDGYTF
cdr3_nt: TGTGCCAGCAGTTTAGAGGAAGATGGCTACACCTTC

j_call: TRBJ1-5
v_call: TRBV19
d_call: NA
clone_size: NA
cdr3_aa: CASSMGGRRQPQHF
cdr3_nt: TGTGCCAGTAGTATGGGAGGGAGGCGACAGCCCCAGCATTTT

j_call: TRBJ1-1
v_call: TRBV6-5
d_call: NA
clone_size: few
cdr3_aa: CASSPSNGGGTEAFF
cdr3_nt: TGTGCCAGCAGCCCCTCCAACGGGGGGGGCACTGAAGCTTTCTTT

j_call: TRBJ1-1
v_call: TRBV28
d_call: TRBD1
clone_size: few
cdr3_aa: CASSPRQGWGNTEAFF
cdr3_nt: TGTGCCAGCAGCCCCCGACAGGGCTGGGGGAACACTGAAGCTTTCTTT

j_call: TRBJ1-4
v_call: TRBV15
d_call: TRBD1
clone_size: NA
cdr3_aa: CATRPPGQGPLNEKLFF
cdr3_nt: TGTGCCACCAGACCGCCGGGACAGGGTCCCTTAAATGAAAAACTGTTTTTT

j_call: TRBJ1-5
v_call: TRBV5-6
d_call: NA
clone_size: NA
cdr3_aa: CASSLAMGLGGQPQHF
cdr3_nt: TGTGCCAGCAGCTTGGCCATGGGGCTCGGGGGTCAGCCCCAGCATTTT

j_call: TRBJ2-1
v_call: TRBV27
d_call: TRBD2
clone_size: NA
cdr3_aa: CASNLLAGGPEQFF
cdr3_nt: TGTGCCAGCAACCTACTAGCGGGGGGGCCCGAGCAGTTCTTC

j_call: TRBJ1-5
v_call: TRBV28
d_call: NA
clone_size: NA
cdr3_aa: CASSPPHSYSNQPQHF
cdr3_nt: TGTGCCAGCAGTCCCCCGCACTCATATAGCAATCAGCCCCAGCATTTT

j_call: TRBJ2-7
v_call: TRBV3-1/TRBV3-2
d_call: NA
clone_size: NA
cdr3_aa: CASSQDLGGHYSYEQYF
cdr3_nt: TGTGCCAGCAGCCAAGATCTTGGGGGACATTATTCCTACGAGCAGTACTTC

j_call: TRBJ1-3
v_call: TRBV7-6
d_call: TRBD1
clone_size: once
cdr3_aa: CASSLTGQGPGNTIYF
cdr3_nt: TGTGCCAGCAGCTTAACAGGACAGGGGCCGGGAAACACCATATATTTT

j_call: TRBJ2-3
v_call: TRBV5-5
d_call: NA
clone_size: NA
cdr3_aa: CASSFEGWGTDTQYF
cdr3_nt: TGTGCCAGCAGCTTCGAGGGATGGGGCACAGATACGCAGTATTTT

j_call: TRBJ2-1
v_call: TRBV27
d_call: TRBD2
clone_size: once
cdr3_aa: CASRDSGGNYNEQFF
cdr3_nt: TGTGCCAGCAGAGATAGCGGGGGGAACTACAATGAGCAGTTCTTC